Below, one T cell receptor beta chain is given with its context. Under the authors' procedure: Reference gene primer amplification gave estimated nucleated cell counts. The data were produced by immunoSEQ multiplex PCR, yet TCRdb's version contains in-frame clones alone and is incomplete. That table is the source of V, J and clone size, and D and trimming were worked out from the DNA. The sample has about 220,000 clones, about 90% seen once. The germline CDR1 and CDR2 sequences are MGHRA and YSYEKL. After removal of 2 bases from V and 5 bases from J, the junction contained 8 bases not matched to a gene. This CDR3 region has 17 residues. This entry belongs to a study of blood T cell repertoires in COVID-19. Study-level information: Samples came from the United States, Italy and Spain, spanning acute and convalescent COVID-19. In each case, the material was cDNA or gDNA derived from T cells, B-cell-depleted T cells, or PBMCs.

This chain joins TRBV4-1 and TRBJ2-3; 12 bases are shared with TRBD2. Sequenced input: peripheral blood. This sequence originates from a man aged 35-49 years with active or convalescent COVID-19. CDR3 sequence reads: CASSQHLAGGPGDTQYF. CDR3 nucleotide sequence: TGCGCCAGCAGCCAACACCTAGCGGGAGGGCCCGGAGATACGCAGTATTTT.